This T cell receptor (beta chain) was retrieved from a study of blood T cell repertoires in COVID-19. The protocol was immunoSEQ multiplex PCR, while the TCRdb copy is restricted to in-frame clones and leaves out a portion. The sample lists under 120,000 clones; about three quarters were seen once. V lost 1 base, J lost 3 bases, and 7 bases lay in between. From germline, CDR1 is SGHAT and CDR2 FQDESV (reference sequence). There are 13 residues in the CDR3. Sequencing was performed on peripheral blood. The chain recombines TRBV11-1 with TRBJ2-7; possible D gene TRBD1, 6 bases. The receptor was isolated from an older man with acute or convalescent COVID-19. The CDR3 region has the DNA TGTGCCAGCAGCTTAGGGGGGCACTACGAGCAGTACTTC. The encoded protein is CASSLGGHYEQYF.